The 12 T cell receptor beta chains in this list originate from one sample, sequenced in a study of radiotherapy plus CTLA-4 blockade in lung cancer. The assay was immunoSEQ multiplex PCR, and TCRdb's table has in-frame clones only and misses some. This sample yields 35,000 to 45,000 clones, of which 60% to 80% are seen a single time; less than 3% belongs to the top ten. The material sequenced was peripheral blood, taken from a patient treated with radiotherapy plus ipilimumab. All receptors derive from a human donor with non-small cell lung cancer whose response to radiotherapy plus ipilimumab could not be evaluated.

The chain has TRBV19 and TRBJ2-2; weak D call: TRBD1 (5 bases). The germline V and J ends were trimmed by 4 bases and 2 bases, with 23 bases remaining between them. CDR1 and CDR2 (germline): LNHDA, SQIVND (reference sequence). The CDR3 has 19 residues. The CDR3 sequence is CASSNPHGHASQNTGELFF. Here the CDR3 DNA reads TGTGCCAGTAGTAACCCCCATGGACACGCCTCACAAAACACCGGGGAGCTGTTTTTT. Complete variable domain (other parts from reference TRBV19 and TRBJ2-2): DGGITQSPKYLFRKEGQNVTLSCEQNLNHDAMYWYRQDPGQGLRLIYYSQIVNDFQKGDIAEGYSVSREKKESFPLTVTSAQKNPTAFYLCASSNPHGHASQNTGELFFGEGSRLTVL.

J is TRBJ2-3 and V is TRBV28, with a tentative D call TRBD1 (7 bases). CDR3 length: 15 amino acids. Germline CDR1 is MDHEN and CDR2 is SYDVKM. The V and J ends lost 5 bases and 2 bases respectively, with 14 bases between them. In DNA form, the CDR3 reads TGTGCCAGCAGTCTACGACAGGGACTCACAGATACGCAGTATTTT. Protein product: CASSLRQGLTDTQYF.

The chain recombines TRBV28 with TRBJ1-5; D possibly corresponds to TRBD1 (6 bases). The V gene lost 5 bases and the J gene lost 5 bases, with 16 bases spanning the gap. Germline assignment: CDR1 MDHEN and CDR2 SYDVKM. The CDR3 runs 15 residues. CDR3 coding DNA: TGTGCCAGCAGTCCTAGGGGGGGAGGTTATCAGCCCCAGCATTTT. Translated, it gives CASSPRGGGYQPQHF.

V gene TRBV5-6 combines with J gene TRBJ1-6; D may be TRBD1 (6 bases). This CDR3 comprises 17 residues. The germline CDR1 and CDR2 sequences are SGHDT and YYEEEE. Trimming stripped 2 bases from V and 9 bases from J, with 21 bases between. CDR3 sequence (DNA): TGTGCCAGCAGCTTTACCCAGGGGACCCCCAAAGGTTCACCCCTCCACTTT. This translates into CASSFTQGTPKGSPLHF.

V usage is TRBV5-1 and J usage is TRBJ1-4; D remains ambiguous. Germline V gives CDR1 SGHRS, CDR2 YFSETQ. Trimming removed 1 base from V and 10 bases from J, with 14 bases in between. This CDR3 is 14 amino acids long. CDR3 protein: CASSLLGWSGKLFF. CDR3 DNA: TGCGCCAGCAGCTTGTTGGGTTGGAGTGGAAAACTGTTTTTT.

J is TRBJ2-7 and V is TRBV4-2; D call uncertain. Trimming left V 0 bases short and J 5 bases short, with 14 bases between. The CDR3 has 15 amino acids. The germline CDR1 and CDR2 sequences are LGHNA and YNFKEQ. The CDR3 DNA sequence: TGTGCCAGCAGCCAAGATACCCACACGCAAAACGAGCAGTACTTC. Its translation: CASSQDTHTQNEQYF.

The CDR3 loop reads CASSPTPETANTGELFF. The CDR3 nucleotides are TGCGCCAGCAGCCCTACCCCGGAGACCGCGAACACCGGGGAGCTGTTTTTT. The chain has TRBV5-1 and TRBJ2-2; no reliable D call. V was trimmed by 4 bases and J by 0 bases, leaving 16 bases between them. The CDR3 consists of 17 residues. CDR1 SGHRS and CDR2 YFSETQ come from the germline V gene.

The rearrangement joins TRBV9 to TRBJ2-3; TRBD2 might be the D (6 bases). There are 16 residues in the CDR3. The V end lost 4 bases, the J end lost 1 base, and 16 bases lay between the germline ends. Germline assignment: CDR1 SGDLS and CDR2 YYNGEE. CDR3 coding DNA: TGTGCCAGCAGCCCCCTGGAGGGTCTAGGCACAGATACGCAGTATTTT. This codes for CASSPLEGLGTDTQYF. The variable domain in full, with the rest retrieved from reference TRBV9 and TRBJ2-3, is DSGVTQTPKHLITATGQRVTLRCSPRSGDLSVYWYQQSLDQGLQFLIQYYNGEERAKGNILERFSAQQFPDLHSELNLSSLELGDSALYFCASSPLEGLGTDTQYFGPGTRLTVL.

This sequence joins TRBV28 and TRBJ2-6; tentative D call: TRBD2 (5 bases). The V gene's germline CDR1 is MDHEN and CDR2 SYDVKM. CDR3 length: 16 residues. V dropped 3 bases and J dropped 4 bases, with 13 bases sitting between them. The CDR3 DNA sequence: TGTGCCAGCAGTTTCCGCCCCGGGGTCGGGGCCAACGTCCTGACTTTC. Its protein is CASSFRPGVGANVLTF. Full variable domain (missing parts from reference TRBV28 and TRBJ2-6): DVKVTQSSRYLVKRTGEKVFLECVQDMDHENMFWYRQDPGLGLRLIYFSYDVKMKEKGDIPEGYSVSREKKERFSLILESASTNQTSMYLCASSFRPGVGANVLTFGAGSRLTVL.

V gene TRBV6-5 combines with J gene TRBJ2-3, with TRBD2 as a possible D gene (5 bases). The CDR3 covers 15 residues. CDR1 is MNHEY and CDR2 is SVGAGI in the germline V gene. V lost 4 bases, J lost 1 base, and 12 bases lay in between. The CDR3 protein is CASSSGIRGTDTQYF. As DNA, the CDR3 is TGTGCCAGCAGTTCGGGGATTCGGGGCACAGATACGCAGTATTTT.

V is TRBV5-1 and J is TRBJ2-7; 11 bases are shared with TRBD1. Trimming at V came to 5 bases and at J to 6 bases, leaving 4 bases not matched to a gene. The CDR3 loop spans 13 amino acids. The germline CDR1 and CDR2 sequences are SGHRS and YFSETQ. CDR3 sequence: CASRSGTGGEQYF. CDR3 coding DNA: TGCGCCAGCAGATCCGGGACAGGGGGCGAGCAGTACTTC.

The rearrangement uses TRBV6-5 and TRBJ2-1; possibly TRBD2 for D (6 bases). From germline, CDR1 is MNHEY and CDR2 SVGAGI. V was trimmed by 2 bases and J by 0 bases, leaving 8 bases between them. The CDR3 contains 15 residues. For the CDR3, the DNA is TGTGCCAGCAGTTACGGCGGGATCTCCTACAATGAGCAGTTCTTC. This encodes CASSYGGISYNEQFF.